Below, one TCR beta chain is given with its context. The data were obtained in a study of shared clonotypes between healthy human individuals. As processed by the authors: Junction-only immunoSEQ sequences carried no quality scores, so filtering differed. Generated by immunoSEQ multiplex PCR, the TCRdb table keeps only in-frame clones and is missing some. The V and J calls and clone size were taken over from that table, and D and trimming were inferred from the DNA. The table records about 2.3 million clones, 90% to 95% of them present only once. In germline, CDR1 is SEHNR, CDR2 FQNEAQ (reference sequence). The CDR3 loop spans 15 amino acids. J gave up 9 bases and V 4 bases, and 8 bases lay outside the gene matches.

This clonotype was obtained from a man between 18 and 35 years old in good health. Some clones in this sample may be carry-over from other donors' samples. Sequenced sample: naive CD4+ T cells from PBMCs. Subset in this sample: CD45RA+ positively selected. The chain joins TRBV7-9 to TRBJ2-2, with 10 bases fitting TRBD2. The CDR3 loop is CASSSSGSGGRELFF. In nucleotides, the CDR3 is TGTGCCAGCAGCTCTAGCGGGAGCGGGGGCCGGGAGCTGTTTTTT.